These T cell receptor beta chains were read from a single sample in a study of T cell changes during pregnancy in multiple sclerosis. Generated by immunoSEQ multiplex PCR, the TCRdb table keeps only in-frame clones and is missing some. The data contain about 40,000 clones, 80% to 90% of them seen just once; the ten biggest clones take up approximately 5.3%. The sample in question was peripheral blood, obtained in the first trimester of pregnancy. The receptors come from a female donor in good health, enrolled as a control in a pregnancy study. The CDR3 runs from the conserved cysteine through the conserved F or W. D genes are given only for firm matches. Clone size appears in some rows only: once, few, many, or a class for an expanded clone.

j_call: TRBJ1-1
d_call: .
clone_size: many
cdr3_length: 16
v_call: TRBV4-1
cdr3_aa: CASSPIGRVLDTEAFF
cdr3_nt: TGCGCCAGCAGCCCGATAGGCAGGGTTCTGGACACTGAAGCTTTCTTT

j_call: TRBJ2-1
d_call: .
clone_size: .
cdr3_length: 15
v_call: TRBV4-2
cdr3_aa: CASSQGGGTQFEQFF
cdr3_nt: TGTGCCAGCAGCCAAGGGGGCGGGACTCAATTTGAGCAGTTCTTC

j_call: TRBJ2-7
d_call: .
clone_size: .
cdr3_length: 15
v_call: TRBV19
cdr3_aa: CASSIGRRPLDEQYF
cdr3_nt: TGTGCCAGTAGTATAGGGAGAAGGCCTCTGGACGAGCAGTACTTC

j_call: TRBJ2-5
d_call: TRBD2
clone_size: .
cdr3_length: 15
v_call: TRBV9
cdr3_aa: CASSALAGLRETQYF
cdr3_nt: TGTGCCAGCAGCGCACTAGCGGGGTTGCGAGAGACCCAGTACTTC

j_call: TRBJ2-1
d_call: TRBD2
clone_size: .
cdr3_length: 15
v_call: TRBV28
cdr3_aa: CASSTPGPGGNEQFF
cdr3_nt: TGTGCCAGCAGTACCCCGGGCCCGGGGGGGAATGAGCAGTTCTTC

j_call: TRBJ2-2
d_call: TRBD2
clone_size: .
cdr3_length: 16
v_call: TRBV5-4
cdr3_aa: CAGGTSGRVNTGELFF
cdr3_nt: TGTGCCGGCGGGACTAGCGGGAGAGTAAACACCGGGGAGCTGTTTTTT

j_call: TRBJ1-1
d_call: .
clone_size: .
cdr3_length: 13
v_call: TRBV6-6
cdr3_aa: CASSYSWTAEAFF
cdr3_nt: TGTGCCAGCAGTTACTCATGGACAGCTGAAGCTTTCTTT

j_call: TRBJ2-7
d_call: .
clone_size: .
cdr3_length: 16
v_call: TRBV4-1
cdr3_aa: CASSQALGLKLYEQYF
cdr3_nt: TGCGCCAGCAGCCAAGCTCTAGGACTTAAACTCTACGAGCAGTACTTC

j_call: TRBJ2-3
d_call: .
clone_size: .
cdr3_length: 14
v_call: TRBV2
cdr3_aa: CASSQGGNTDTQYF
cdr3_nt: TGTGCCAGCAGTCAGGGCGGGAACACAGATACGCAGTATTTT

j_call: TRBJ1-5
d_call: .
clone_size: .
cdr3_length: 12
v_call: TRBV29-1
cdr3_aa: CSGGGANQPQHF
cdr3_nt: TGCAGCGGTGGCGGGGCCAATCAGCCCCAGCATTTT

j_call: TRBJ1-6
d_call: .
clone_size: once
cdr3_length: 16
v_call: TRBV19
cdr3_aa: CASSIMGRGVNSPLHF
cdr3_nt: TGTGCCAGTAGTATAATGGGGAGGGGAGTGAATTCACCCCTCCACTTT

j_call: TRBJ2-1
d_call: TRBD2
clone_size: .
cdr3_length: 17
v_call: TRBV19
cdr3_aa: CASSIEAGGGLRDEQFF
cdr3_nt: TGTGCCAGTAGTATTGAGGCGGGGGGAGGGCTTCGTGATGAGCAGTTCTTC

j_call: TRBJ1-6
d_call: TRBD1
clone_size: .
cdr3_length: 17
v_call: TRBV19
cdr3_aa: CASSTRTGRANNSPLHF
cdr3_nt: TGTGCCAGTAGTACACGGACAGGGCGAGCCAATAATTCACCCCTCCACTTT

j_call: TRBJ2-1
d_call: .
clone_size: .
cdr3_length: 16
v_call: TRBV13
cdr3_aa: CASSFMRLSSYNEQFF
cdr3_nt: TGTGCCAGCAGCTTCATGAGACTTAGCTCCTACAATGAGCAGTTCTTC

j_call: TRBJ2-1
d_call: TRBD1
clone_size: .
cdr3_length: 16
v_call: TRBV5-1
cdr3_aa: CASSLTTGGVYNEQFF
cdr3_nt: TGCGCCAGCAGCTTGACGACAGGGGGCGTCTACAATGAGCAGTTCTTC

j_call: TRBJ1-1
d_call: .
clone_size: once
cdr3_length: 14
v_call: TRBV7-8
cdr3_aa: CASSGRVIGTEAFF
cdr3_nt: TGTGCCAGCAGCGGCAGGGTTATCGGCACTGAAGCTTTCTTT

j_call: TRBJ1-5
d_call: TRBD1
clone_size: .
cdr3_length: 15
v_call: TRBV19
cdr3_aa: CASRRTGGAGQPQHF
cdr3_nt: TGTGCCAGTAGGAGGACAGGGGGCGCGGGTCAGCCCCAGCATTTT

j_call: TRBJ2-7
d_call: TRBD1
clone_size: .
cdr3_length: 13
v_call: TRBV19
cdr3_aa: CASSKGQGYEQYF
cdr3_nt: TGTGCCAGTAGTAAGGGACAGGGGTACGAGCAGTACTTC

j_call: TRBJ1-4
d_call: .
clone_size: .
cdr3_length: 17
v_call: TRBV15
cdr3_aa: CATRQTALFTTNEKLFF
cdr3_nt: TGTGCCACCAGACAGACCGCTCTTTTTACAACTAATGAAAAACTGTTTTTT

j_call: TRBJ2-7
d_call: TRBD1
clone_size: .
cdr3_length: 14
v_call: TRBV5-5
cdr3_aa: CASSYTGGRHEQYF
cdr3_nt: TGTGCCAGCAGCTATACAGGGGGAAGGCACGAGCAGTACTTC

j_call: TRBJ2-1
d_call: .
clone_size: .
cdr3_length: 18
v_call: TRBV4-1
cdr3_aa: CASSQGGTSDRAYNEQFF
cdr3_nt: TGCGCCAGCAGCCAAGGGGGAACTTCTGACAGAGCCTACAATGAGCAGTTCTTC

j_call: TRBJ1-6
d_call: TRBD1
clone_size: few
cdr3_length: 14
v_call: TRBV9
cdr3_aa: CASSPIGGGSPLHF
cdr3_nt: TGTGCCAGCAGCCCCATTGGAGGGGGCTCACCCCTCCACTTT

j_call: TRBJ2-5
d_call: TRBD1
clone_size: .
cdr3_length: 15
v_call: TRBV5-4
cdr3_aa: CASSLQDRDQETQYF
cdr3_nt: TGTGCCAGCAGCCTTCAGGACAGGGATCAAGAGACCCAGTACTTC

j_call: TRBJ1-3
d_call: TRBD1
clone_size: .
cdr3_length: 15
v_call: TRBV7-8
cdr3_aa: CASSSRDRGLPTIYF
cdr3_nt: TGTGCCAGCAGCTCCCGGGACAGAGGGCTCCCCACCATATATTTT

j_call: TRBJ2-3
d_call: TRBD1
clone_size: .
cdr3_length: 18
v_call: TRBV28
cdr3_aa: CASSQRYRDRGATDTQYF
cdr3_nt: TGTGCCAGCAGCCAACGGTACCGGGACAGGGGCGCCACAGATACGCAGTATTTT

j_call: TRBJ1-2
d_call: .
clone_size: .
cdr3_length: 15
v_call: TRBV2
cdr3_aa: CASRQTSGAHYGYTF
cdr3_nt: TGTGCCAGCAGGCAGACGTCAGGGGCCCACTATGGCTACACCTTC

j_call: TRBJ2-1
d_call: TRBD1
clone_size: .
cdr3_length: 17
v_call: TRBV27
cdr3_aa: CASSSIPGQGAVWEQFF
cdr3_nt: TGTGCCAGCAGTTCAATACCGGGACAGGGGGCAGTTTGGGAGCAGTTCTTC

j_call: TRBJ2-5
d_call: .
clone_size: once
cdr3_length: 14
v_call: TRBV7-9
cdr3_aa: CASSLGIGVETQYF
cdr3_nt: TGTGCCAGCAGCTTAGGGATCGGGGTAGAGACCCAGTACTTC

j_call: TRBJ1-4
d_call: .
clone_size: .
cdr3_length: 14
v_call: TRBV7-6
cdr3_aa: CASSLGQGNEKLFF
cdr3_nt: TGTGCCAGCAGCTTAGGGCAGGGTAATGAAAAACTGTTTTTT

j_call: TRBJ1-2
d_call: .
clone_size: .
cdr3_length: 14
v_call: TRBV6-6
cdr3_aa: CASSYEAISYGYTF
cdr3_nt: TGTGCCAGCAGTTACGAGGCAATATCCTATGGCTACACCTTC

j_call: TRBJ1-5
d_call: .
clone_size: .
cdr3_length: 15
v_call: TRBV19
cdr3_aa: CASSTSEEVSQPQHF
cdr3_nt: TGTGCCAGTAGTACCTCCGAGGAGGTGAGCCAGCCCCAGCATTTT

j_call: TRBJ1-2
d_call: .
clone_size: .
cdr3_length: 13
v_call: TRBV6-6
cdr3_aa: CASRTTEGDGYTF
cdr3_nt: TGTGCCAGCAGGACGACAGAGGGGGATGGCTACACCTTC

j_call: TRBJ2-7
d_call: .
clone_size: .
cdr3_length: 15
v_call: TRBV27
cdr3_aa: CASSLTPGHPVEQYF
cdr3_nt: TGTGCCAGCAGTTTGACCCCGGGACACCCTGTGGAGCAGTACTTC

j_call: TRBJ2-5
d_call: TRBD2
clone_size: .
cdr3_length: 13
v_call: TRBV7-3
cdr3_aa: CASSLTSGETQYF
cdr3_nt: TGTGCCAGCAGCTTAACTAGCGGGGAGACCCAGTACTTC

j_call: TRBJ1-5
d_call: .
clone_size: .
cdr3_length: 16
v_call: TRBV7-7
cdr3_aa: CASSNTGGSGNQPQHF
cdr3_nt: TGTGCCAGCAGCAATACGGGGGGCTCGGGCAATCAGCCCCAGCATTTT

j_call: TRBJ2-7
d_call: TRBD1
clone_size: once
cdr3_length: 14
v_call: TRBV5-6
cdr3_aa: CASSFPGQSDEQYF
cdr3_nt: TGTGCCAGCAGCTTCCCGGGACAGTCCGACGAGCAGTACTTC

j_call: TRBJ1-2
d_call: .
clone_size: once
cdr3_length: 15
v_call: TRBV6-1
cdr3_aa: CASSELAGTSYGYTF
cdr3_nt: TGTGCCAGCAGTGAATTGGCAGGGACTTCCTATGGCTACACCTTC

j_call: TRBJ1-1
d_call: .
clone_size: .
cdr3_length: 14
v_call: TRBV15
cdr3_aa: CATSRDLTGTEAFF
cdr3_nt: TGTGCCACCAGCAGAGATCTAACGGGGACTGAAGCTTTCTTT

j_call: TRBJ2-3
d_call: TRBD2
clone_size: .
cdr3_length: 14
v_call: TRBV4-2
cdr3_aa: CASSQRGAEDTQYF
cdr3_nt: TGTGCCAGCAGCCAGCGGGGGGCTGAAGATACGCAGTATTTT

j_call: TRBJ2-7
d_call: TRBD2
clone_size: .
cdr3_length: 12
v_call: TRBV2
cdr3_aa: CAIATSGVGQYF
cdr3_nt: TGTGCCATCGCGACTAGCGGGGTTGGGCAGTACTTC

j_call: TRBJ1-2
d_call: .
clone_size: .
cdr3_length: 12
v_call: TRBV18
cdr3_aa: CASSPQGDGYTF
cdr3_nt: TGTGCCAGCTCACCACAGGGAGATGGCTACACCTTC

j_call: TRBJ2-7
d_call: TRBD1
clone_size: .
cdr3_length: 13
v_call: TRBV29-1
cdr3_aa: CSVERQGSYEQYF
cdr3_nt: TGCAGCGTTGAGCGACAGGGGTCCTACGAGCAGTACTTC

j_call: TRBJ1-3
d_call: .
clone_size: .
cdr3_length: 14
v_call: TRBV30
cdr3_aa: CAWSQGLSGNTIYF
cdr3_nt: TGTGCCTGGAGTCAGGGACTCTCTGGAAACACCATATATTTT

j_call: TRBJ1-5
d_call: .
clone_size: .
cdr3_length: 14
v_call: TRBV10-2
cdr3_aa: CASGVGGLSQPQHF
cdr3_nt: TGCGCCAGCGGGGTAGGGGGTCTGAGTCAGCCCCAGCATTTT

j_call: TRBJ1-3
d_call: .
clone_size: .
cdr3_length: 16
v_call: TRBV7-2
cdr3_aa: CASSLAAHHSGNTIYF
cdr3_nt: TGTGCCAGCAGCTTAGCAGCCCACCACTCTGGAAACACCATATATTTT

j_call: TRBJ2-2
d_call: TRBD2
clone_size: .
cdr3_length: 15
v_call: TRBV7-6
cdr3_aa: CASIPGTSNTGELFF
cdr3_nt: TGTGCCAGCATCCCCGGGACTAGCAACACCGGGGAGCTGTTTTTT

j_call: TRBJ2-1
d_call: .
clone_size: .
cdr3_length: 16
v_call: TRBV5-4
cdr3_aa: CASSQLGRGPDNEQFF
cdr3_nt: TGTGCCAGCAGCCAGCTGGGGCGGGGGCCCGACAATGAGCAGTTCTTC

j_call: TRBJ2-1
d_call: .
clone_size: .
cdr3_length: 17
v_call: TRBV5-1
cdr3_aa: CASSLEEGDYSTNEQFF
cdr3_nt: TGCGCCAGCAGCTTGGAAGAGGGCGACTATTCCACCAATGAGCAGTTCTTC

j_call: TRBJ1-1
d_call: .
clone_size: .
cdr3_length: 14
v_call: TRBV18
cdr3_aa: CASSPRLMNTEAFF
cdr3_nt: TGTGCCAGCTCACCACGGCTTATGAACACTGAAGCTTTCTTT

j_call: TRBJ2-2
d_call: TRBD1
clone_size: .
cdr3_length: 18
v_call: TRBV9
cdr3_aa: CASSVAPGGSANTGELFF
cdr3_nt: TGTGCCAGCAGCGTAGCCCCAGGGGGTTCCGCGAACACCGGGGAGCTGTTTTTT

j_call: TRBJ1-6
d_call: .
clone_size: .
cdr3_length: 12
v_call: TRBV7-2
cdr3_aa: CASSPYNSPLHF
cdr3_nt: TGTGCCAGCAGCCCTTATAATTCACCCCTCCACTTT

j_call: TRBJ1-5
d_call: .
clone_size: .
cdr3_length: 14
v_call: TRBV28
cdr3_aa: CASSLGGTGQPQHF
cdr3_nt: TGTGCCAGCAGTTTAGGAGGGACCGGTCAGCCCCAGCATTTT

j_call: TRBJ1-1
d_call: .
clone_size: few
cdr3_length: 13
v_call: TRBV25-1
cdr3_aa: CASSHQGRIEAFF
cdr3_nt: TGTGCCAGCAGCCATCAGGGCAGGATTGAAGCTTTCTTT

j_call: TRBJ2-5
d_call: TRBD2
clone_size: .
cdr3_length: 17
v_call: TRBV5-4
cdr3_aa: CASRRRAGENFAETQYF
cdr3_nt: TGTGCCAGCAGGAGGCGTGCGGGGGAAAACTTTGCGGAGACCCAGTACTTC

j_call: TRBJ1-1
d_call: .
clone_size: .
cdr3_length: 13
v_call: TRBV11-1
cdr3_aa: CASSFGGGAEAFF
cdr3_nt: TGTGCCAGCAGCTTCGGGGGGGGCGCTGAAGCTTTCTTT